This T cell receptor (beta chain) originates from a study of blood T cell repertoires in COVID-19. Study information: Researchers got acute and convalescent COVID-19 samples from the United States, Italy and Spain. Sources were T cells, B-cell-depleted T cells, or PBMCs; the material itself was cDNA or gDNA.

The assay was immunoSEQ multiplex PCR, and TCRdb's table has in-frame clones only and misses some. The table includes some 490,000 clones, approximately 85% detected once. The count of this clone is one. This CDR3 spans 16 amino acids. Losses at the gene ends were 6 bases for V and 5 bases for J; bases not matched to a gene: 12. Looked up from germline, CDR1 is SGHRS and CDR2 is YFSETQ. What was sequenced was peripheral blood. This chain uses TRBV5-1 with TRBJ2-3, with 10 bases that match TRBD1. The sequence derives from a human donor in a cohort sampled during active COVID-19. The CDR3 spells CASTPHRDRGGDTQYF. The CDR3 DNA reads TGCGCCAGCACACCCCACCGGGACAGGGGAGGAGATACGCAGTATTTT.